This section outlines one TCR beta chain sequence together with its context. The primer mix had 60 Vbeta and 13 Jbeta primers. Generated by immunoSEQ multiplex PCR, the TCRdb table keeps only in-frame clones and is missing some. Its listing shows roughly 41,000 clones. The CDR3 has 16 amino acids. V shed 8 bases, J shed 5 bases, and the junction held 17 bases outside the gene matches. Germline CDR1 is MNHEY and CDR2 is SMNVEV (reference sequence). The data are from a study of cytomegalovirus exposure and HLA in healthy donors. The chain employs TRBV27 and TRBJ1-1; TRBD1 matches 7 bases. Sequencing was performed on PBMCs. This TCR was recovered from a woman aged 40 to 55 in good health and CMV-seronegative. CDR3 amino acids: CASLRGLQGGGTEAFF. The DNA of the CDR3 is TGTGCCAGCCTCAGAGGGCTTCAGGGGGGAGGAACTGAAGCTTTCTTT.